The entry below gives a single T cell receptor (beta chain) sequence along with its context. What this receptor recognizes is not known. No quality values exist for individual bases; no much larger clone is one base distant. The library relied on PCR. The sequencing machine was an Illumina HiSeq 2500. TCR libraries were prepared with molecular barcoding, using unique molecular identifiers to normalize TCRbeta repertoire quantification. In-frame beta chains were kept once TCRdb had trimmed the public reads at Q25 with fastp and called clones with MiXCR. Rows merge per CDR3 protein into single entries with the most common DNA and genes. Across this sample there are about 610,000 distinct CDR3 sequences, with roughly a tenth seen only once. In total, the top ten clones hold about 4.3% of the sample. This entry comes from a study of T-cell reconstitution after alpha-beta-depleted transplantation in children (TCRdb year 2016). Some background on the complete study: T-cell immune reconstitution after TCRalphabeta/CD19-depleted allogeneic hematopoietic cell transplantation in children was quantitatively tracked in the study by means of TCR repertoire profiling.

The CDR3 runs 14 amino acids, cysteine and phenylalanine included. Of all the DNA, just the CDR3 is kept, 42 bases in frame from base 1. Sequences SNHLY (CDR1) and FYNNEI (CDR2) are obtained from the germline V gene. Germline trimming: 7 bases from V, 5 bases from J; junction bases outside gene matches: 10. The clonotype comes from a human donor who donated a stem cell graft to a child with acute myeloid leukemia. Specimen: PBMCs from the stem cell graft donor, collected from the stem cell graft. The V gene is TRBV2 and the J gene is TRBJ2-7, with TRBD2 identical over 8 junction bases. The DNA sequence is as follows: TGTGCCAGCAAGTCCAGCGGGAGACTCAACGAGCAGTACTTC. This codes for CASKSSGRLNEQYF. The variable domain in full, with residues beyond the CDR3 obtained from the reference TRBV2 and TRBJ2-7 genes, is EPEVTQTPSHQVTQMGQEVILRCVPISNHLYFYWYRQILGQKVEFLVSFYNNEISEKSEIFDDQFSVERPDGSNFTLKIRSTKLEDSAMYFCASKSSGRLNEQYFGPGTRLTVT.